These T cell receptor beta chains were read from a single sample in a study of cytomegalovirus exposure and HLA in healthy donors. TCRdb's copy holds only in-frame clones and misses some; the assay was immunoSEQ multiplex PCR. Of more than 85,000 clones in the sample, 12% to 15% are singletons; the top ten hold around 0.9%. Material for sequencing was PBMCs. These receptors came from a female donor in good health and CMV-seronegative. The CDR3 runs from the conserved cysteine through the conserved F or W. Fields, in order: V gene, J gene, clone size, D gene, CDR3 protein, CDR3 DNA. A D gene is named only where the DNA matches it firmly. Where a row states a size, it is once, few, many or the class of an expanded clone; other rows omit it.

TRBV4-2	TRBJ2-7	-	TRBD2	CASSQDLAGSYEQYF	TGTGCCAGCAGCCAAGATCTAGCGGGCTCCTACGAGCAGTACTTC
TRBV11-2	TRBJ2-3	-	TRBD2	CASSLGTTSTDTQYF	TGTGCCAGCAGCCTCGGGACTACTTCAACAGATACGCAGTATTTT
TRBV30	TRBJ1-6	-	-	CAWSGGVHSPLHF	TGTGCCTGGAGCGGGGGGGTGCATTCACCCCTCCACTTT
TRBV29-1	TRBJ2-3	-	-	CSAHDGGSTDTQYF	TGCAGTGCTCACGACGGCGGTAGCACAGATACGCAGTATTTT
TRBV7-8	TRBJ2-7	-	-	CASSPASGSFTGEQYF	TGTGCCAGCAGCCCGGCTAGTGGGAGTTTCACAGGGGAGCAGTACTTC
TRBV29-1	TRBJ1-3	-	-	CSGSKGGEAGNTIYF	TGCAGCGGATCCAAGGGAGGCGAAGCTGGAAACACCATATATTTT
TRBV28	TRBJ1-1	-	TRBD1	CASRRGQGLITEAFF	TGTGCCAGCAGAAGGGGACAGGGTTTGATAACTGAAGCTTTCTTT
TRBV10-3	TRBJ2-5	few	TRBD2	CAISDIGGGMETQYF	TGTGCCATCAGTGATATTGGCGGGGGAATGGAGACCCAGTACTTC
TRBV29-1	TRBJ1-3	few	-	CSVVTGRSGNTIYF	TGCAGCGTTGTTACAGGGCGCTCTGGAAACACCATATATTTT
TRBV7-9	TRBJ1-1	-	TRBD1	CASSQATGAMNTEAFF	TGTGCCAGCAGCCAAGCAACAGGGGCCATGAACACTGAAGCTTTCTTT
TRBV15	TRBJ1-4	few	TRBD1	CATSRDREVLNEKLFF	TGTGCCACCAGCCGGGACAGGGAAGTGCTTAATGAAAAACTGTTTTTT
TRBV4-1	TRBJ2-2	few	TRBD2	CASSQVELAGVGTGELFF	TGCGCCAGCAGCCAAGTAGAACTAGCGGGAGTTGGCACCGGGGAGCTGTTTTTT
TRBV7-6	TRBJ1-2	-	-	CASSFGGHGYTF	TGTGCCAGCAGCTTCGGGGGGCATGGCTACACCTTC
TRBV19	TRBJ2-7	-	TRBD2	CASGTSGGSYEQYF	TGTGCCAGTGGAACAAGCGGGGGGTCCTACGAGCAGTACTTC
TRBV5-4	TRBJ2-5	-	-	CASSLGQSQETQYF	TGTGCCAGCAGCTTGGGACAGTCCCAAGAGACCCAGTACTTC
TRBV5-1	TRBJ2-7	-	-	CASSPPPPSSYEQYF	TGCGCCAGCAGCCCCCCCCCTCCGAGCTCCTACGAGCAGTACTTC
TRBV13	TRBJ1-1	-	-	CASSSGGYTEAFF	TGTGCCAGCAGCTCGGGGGGGTACACTGAAGCTTTCTTT
TRBV4-3	TRBJ2-1	few	TRBD1	CASSQGTGPYNEQFF	TGCGCCAGCAGCCAAGGGACAGGGCCGTACAATGAGCAGTTCTTC
TRBV4-1	TRBJ1-6	-	TRBD1	CASSHPGQFIYSPLHF	TGCGCCAGCAGCCATCCGGGACAGTTTATCTATTCACCCCTCCACTTT
TRBV7-2	TRBJ1-6	-	-	CASSTTGTNNSPLHF	TGTGCCAGCAGCACAACCGGGACAAATAATTCACCCCTCCACTTT
TRBV11-3	TRBJ2-1	few	-	CASSYSYGVTSYNEQFF	TGTGCCAGCAGCTACAGCTACGGGGTGACTTCCTACAATGAGCAGTTCTTC
TRBV5-6	TRBJ2-7	-	TRBD1	CASSDEGTAKYEQYF	TGTGCCAGCAGCGACGAGGGGACAGCGAAATACGAGCAGTACTTC
TRBV6-5	TRBJ1-4	-	-	CASGSGTNEKLFF	TGTGCCAGCGGTTCAGGCACTAATGAAAAACTGTTTTTT
TRBV19	TRBJ2-5	-	-	CASSPTGSGETQYF	TGTGCCAGTAGTCCAACAGGGTCCGGGGAGACCCAGTACTTC
TRBV25-1	TRBJ2-3	few	TRBD1	CASSRDRVSDTQYF	TGTGCCAGCAGCCGGGACAGGGTGTCAGATACGCAGTATTTT
TRBV6-1	TRBJ1-1	-	-	CASSTAVTVNEAFF	TGTGCCAGCTCTACGGCCGTGACAGTGAATGAAGCTTTCTTT
TRBV7-3	TRBJ1-2	few	-	CASSLTSGDGYTF	TGTGCCAGCAGCTTAACGTCAGGGGACGGCTACACCTTC
TRBV30	TRBJ1-5	-	-	CAWSGAGVNQPQHF	TGTGCCTGGAGTGGGGCAGGGGTCAATCAGCCCCAGCATTTT
TRBV28	TRBJ1-4	few	-	CASSPGLRQPFNEKLFF	TGTGCCAGCAGTCCCGGCCTGAGACAGCCCTTTAATGAAAAACTGTTTTTT
TRBV5-1	TRBJ1-3	-	TRBD1	CASSLVSGGTGNTIYF	TGCGCCAGCAGCTTGGTTTCAGGGGGAACTGGAAACACCATATATTTT
TRBV29-1	TRBJ2-1	few	-	CSVRGNEQFF	TGCAGCGTTCGGGGGAATGAGCAGTTCTTC
TRBV7-2	TRBJ1-5	-	-	CASSLVATGGNQPQHF	TGTGCCAGCAGCTTAGTGGCGACGGGGGGAAATCAGCCCCAGCATTTT
TRBV25-1	TRBJ1-2	-	-	CASSNLGTTLLTF	TGTGCCAGCAGTAACCTCGGGACAACCCTTCTCACCTTC
TRBV5-6	TRBJ2-2	few	TRBD2	CASSLTSGNTGELFF	TGTGCCAGCAGCTTGACTAGCGGGAACACCGGGGAGCTGTTTTTT
TRBV30	TRBJ1-2	-	TRBD1	CAWSVKGAYGYTF	TGTGCCTGGAGTGTAAAGGGGGCTTATGGCTACACCTTC
TRBV6-6	TRBJ2-7	-	-	CASRPRGVAYEQYF	TGTGCCAGCAGGCCTCGAGGTGTGGCCTACGAGCAGTACTTC